Described below is a single TCR beta chain sequence and its context. The antigen it recognizes is unknown. Base quality data are lacking; no much larger clone is found one base away. The sample is drawn from a study of blood T cell repertoires in COVID-19 (dated by TCRdb to the early 2020s). Study-level background: Samples from collaborators originated in the United States, Italy and Spain and spanned both the acute and convalescent phases of COVID-19. The prospective study material was composed of cDNA or gDNA derived from T cells, B-cell-depleted T cells, or PBMCs. The dataset comprised deeply sampled blood TCRbeta repertoires from subjects exposed to, actively infected with, or recovered from COVID-19. The repertoires were made available in a free public database intended to serve as a resource for research on the immune response to SARS-CoV-2. Samples were obtained from the ongoing ImmuneRACE study (first 160 participants) and from about 1,300 subjects provided by 6 global collaborators. Sample metadata almost always included a de-identified subject ID, COVID-19 status, age in years and sex. HLA class I and class II types, where available, came from metadata supplied by the sample provider rather than from assay-based typing.

Measured from the cysteine to the phenylalanine, the CDR3 is 16 residues long. The entry retains the CDR3 DNA only, 48 bases that are in frame from base 1. At the junction V is shortened by 3 bases and J by 7 bases; bases outside the gene matches: 9. From a lookup of the germline V gene (reference sequence), CDR1 and CDR2 are LNHDA and SQIVND. What the work shows at the level of the full study, not this receptor alone: The amount of clinical and demographic metadata varied by source and participant and was provided uncurated.

Participants in the prospective study were aged roughly 18 to 89 years, lived in about two dozen United States geographic areas, and enrolled through a virtual design. In the prospective study, participants were assigned to cohorts based on the clinical history participants reported in a screening survey and a study questionnaire. Recovered participants in ImmuneRACE Cohort 3 were defined by two consecutive negative NP/OP PCR tests, clearance by a healthcare professional, or resolution of symptoms. Each participant in the prospective study had whole blood, serum and a nasopharyngeal or oropharyngeal swab collected by mobile phlebotomists. Prospective study participants could optionally give additional blood draws and questionnaires over an approximately 2-month period. Blood samples from the prospective study were shipped frozen or at room temperature prior to DNA extraction. TCRbeta CDR3 regions were amplified from genomic DNA by means of the immunoSEQ Assay, a bias-controlled multiplex PCR. In the source study's methods: Within the assay, amplification of reference gene primers was used to estimate how many nucleated cells each sample contained. Sequence reads were collapsed and filtered to measure the absolute abundance of every unique TCRbeta CDR3 rearrangement. For each sample, productive Simpson clonality was calculated as the square root of Simpson's diversity index over productive rearrangements. The source is immuneACCESS, and TCRdb retained only in-frame sequences with V and J called. Part of the clones is not carried over; for the studies checked, unresolved V genes explain less than half of this, and the remainder is unexplained. V and J calls and clone size follow that table, whereas D and trimming were derived from the DNA. Within this sample are around 380,000 clones, with around 87% of them counted one time only. Roughly 1.4% of the sample goes to the ten largest clones.

The receptor was derived from a man aged 25 to 40 who had recovered from COVID-19. The sample was PBMCs or T cells enriched from blood (not recorded which). This chain joins TRBV19 to TRBJ1-6; the junction holds 7 bases that match TRBD1. DNA sequence: TGTGCCAGTAGTATTTTATCAGGGGGATTAAATTCACCCCTCCACTTT. Translated, this is CASSILSGGLNSPLHF.